One and the same sample provided the 22 T cell receptor beta chains below, sequenced in a study of cytomegalovirus exposure and HLA in healthy donors. The PCR used 60 Vbeta and 13 Jbeta primers. Data came from immunoSEQ multiplex PCR; TCRdb stores just in-frame clones and leaves some out. The sample has approximately 190,000 clones; around 78% are singletons. Specimen: PBMCs. These receptors were collected from a woman younger than 45 in good health and CMV-seropositive.

The chain employs TRBV11-2 and TRBJ2-7, with a weak D call TRBD1 (5 bases). V gave up 0 bases and J gave up 3 bases, with 9 bases separating them. Germline CDR1 reads SGHAT; CDR2 reads FQNNGV. CDR3 length equals 14 residues. Here the CDR3 DNA reads TGTGCCAGCAGCTTAGAACAGGCGAGCTACGAGCAGTACTTC. This sequence encodes CASSLEQASYEQYF.

This rearrangement joins TRBV2 to TRBJ2-2, with 13 bases matching TRBD2. The CDR3 is 17 amino acids. J gave up 7 bases and V 6 bases, and 11 bases lay outside the gene matches. Germline-derived CDR1 and CDR2 are SNHLY and FYNNEI. CDR3 nucleotide sequence: TGTGCCAGCAGCGATAGACTAGCGGGGGGTTTAGGCGGGGAGCTGTTTTTT. It yields the protein CASSDRLAGGLGGELFF.

The chain is built from TRBV6-5 and TRBJ2-2; no firm D call. The V gene's germline CDR1 is MNHEY and CDR2 SVGAGI. Trimming took off 6 bases at V and 5 bases at J, with 10 bases between the two ends. This CDR3 has 13 amino acids. CDR3 region: CASSYPSTGELFF. The CDR3 DNA reads TGTGCCAGCAGCTACCCTTCTACCGGGGAGCTGTTTTTT.

With regard to this clone: The junction departs from the called germline gene at one end, perhaps through a read error. This chain joins TRBV30 and TRBJ1-2; tentatively, D is TRBD1 (6 bases). The V gene's germline CDR1 is GTSNPN and CDR2 SVGIG (reference sequence). This CDR3 is built from 14 residues. CDR3 in amino acids: CARSLTGGIYGYTF. The CDR3 DNA follows: TGTGCCCGGAGTTTGACGGGGGGCATCTATGGCTACACCTTC.

The rearrangement uses TRBV7-3 and TRBJ1-1; D perhaps matches TRBD1 (6 bases). The V and J ends lost 5 bases and 1 base respectively, with 14 bases between them. This CDR3 region has 15 residues. Germline V gene sequence: CDR1 SGHTA, CDR2 FQGTGA. In DNA, the CDR3 is TGTGCCAGCAGCCTTTTTCCGGGACAGAACACTGAAGCTTTCTTT. Its translation: CASSLFPGQNTEAFF.

The chain recombines TRBV6-5 with TRBJ2-5, with 7 bases fitting TRBD1. The tail of the sequence fits TRBJ2-7 better, so the J call may be wrong. Germline lookup yields CDR1 MNHEY and CDR2 SVGAGI. This CDR3 has 13 amino acids. The CDR3 nucleotides are TGTGCCAGCAGGAGGACAGGTAACGGCGAGCAGTACTTC. Translated, it gives CASRRTGNGEQYF.

CDR3 in DNA: TGTGCCAGCAGCCAACAGGGGGCGGGCGGGGAGCTGTTTTTT. Amino acid sequence: CASSQQGAGGELFF. The chain is built from TRBV2 and TRBJ2-2; 9 bases are shared with TRBD1. The V gene's germline CDR1 is SNHLY and CDR2 FYNNEI. J was trimmed by 7 bases and V by 6 bases; bases with no gene match: 6. The CDR3 extends over 14 amino acids.

This clone was picked up a small number of times. The chain uses TRBV4-2 and TRBJ1-1; possibly TRBD1 for D (5 bases). V lost 0 bases, J lost 4 bases, and 15 bases lay in between. Germline V gene sequence: CDR1 LGHNA, CDR2 YNFKEQ. The CDR3 is 16 amino acids. For the CDR3, the DNA is TGTGCCAGCAGCCAAGAGAGCTCAGGGATTGGCACTGAAGCTTTCTTT. Translation gives CASSQESSGIGTEAFF.

The V call is TRBV18, the J call TRBJ2-1; D is unresolved. The CDR3 length is 14 residues. V shed 0 bases and J shed 10 bases, with 13 bases lying between them. From germline, CDR1 is KGHSH and CDR2 LQKENI. For the CDR3, the DNA is TGTGCCAGCTCACCACCTTCTCAGCGTAGGGAGCAGTTCTTC. It specifies CASSPPSQRREQFF.

This rearrangement joins TRBV27 to TRBJ1-1, with a possible D match to TRBD1 (5 bases). CDR1 and CDR2 from the germline V gene are MNHEY and SMNVEV (reference sequence). V dropped 3 bases and J dropped 5 bases, with 10 bases sitting between them. The CDR3 spans 13 residues. The CDR3 sequence is CASSFQGWTEAFF. The CDR3 DNA sequence: TGTGCCAGCAGTTTTCAGGGATGGACTGAAGCTTTCTTT.

The rearrangement uses TRBV29-1 and TRBJ2-3, with 7 positions matching TRBD2. With V trimmed by 8 bases and J by 7 bases, 15 bases remained unmatched. The CDR3 contains 14 residues. The germline V gene encodes CDR1 SQVTM and CDR2 ANQGSEA. The CDR3 here is CSSDGGSLRHTQYF. The CDR3 bases are TGCAGCTCCGACGGCGGGAGTCTCAGACATACGCAGTATTTT.

With regard to this clone: One end of the junction varies from germline; a read error may be responsible. The chain has TRBV7-9 and TRBJ1-3, with TRBD1 matching 7 bases. CDR1 and CDR2 (germline): SEHNR, FQNEAQ (reference sequence). This CDR3 is 17 amino acids long. The CDR3 bases are TGTTCCAGCAGCTTGGCGACAGGGCCTAGCTCTGGAAACACCATATATTTT. Translation gives CSSSLATGPSSGNTIYF.

This clone has only a few counts. The CDR3 reads CASSYAGRQETQYF. CDR3 nucleotide sequence: TGTGCCAGCAGTTACGCGGGGCGTCAAGAGACCCAGTACTTC. The chain couples TRBV6-5 to TRBJ2-5, with D perhaps matching TRBD2 (6 bases). The CDR3 has 14 amino acids. The V gene's germline CDR1 is MNHEY and CDR2 SVGAGI. V gave up 2 bases and J gave up 2 bases, with 9 bases separating them.

V gene TRBV5-1 combines with J gene TRBJ2-7; TRBD2 aligns across 14 bases. Germline CDR1 SGHRS, CDR2 YFSETQ. The V segment lost 4 bases and the J segment 11 bases; nucleotides outside the gene matches: 20. The length of the CDR3 is 18 residues. CDR3 sequence: CASSLLGTSGLAGVAEYF. CDR3 sequence (DNA): TGCGCCAGCAGCCTGCTCGGGACCTCGGGACTAGCGGGAGTGGCGGAGTACTTC.

The chain recombines TRBV30 with TRBJ2-3, with TRBD1 matching over 7 bases. The V and J ends lost 2 bases and 6 bases, in that order; junction bases with no gene match: 8. Germline loops: CDR1 GTSNPN, CDR2 SVGIG (reference sequence). The CDR3 has 14 amino acids. The CDR3 region has the DNA TGTGCCTGGAGTATGAAGGGGGCTCTTGATACGCAGTATTTT. Its protein product is CAWSMKGALDTQYF.

The rearrangement joins TRBV4-3 to TRBJ2-3; 7 bases align to TRBD1. The ends lost 3 bases at V and 5 bases at J; junction bases unmatched: 17. The CDR3 is made up of 18 amino acids. Germline-derived CDR1 and CDR2 are LGHNA and YSLEER. CDR3 sequence (DNA): TGCGCCAGCAGCCATCCAGTTTGGGGCCCCGGGACAGTAGATACGCAGTATTTT. This gives the protein CASSHPVWGPGTVDTQYF.

CDR3 sequence (DNA): TGTGCCAGCAGTTTAGGCAAGATCTTTCACACAGATACGCAGTATTTT. Protein sequence: CASSLGKIFHTDTQYF. The gene calls are TRBV28 and TRBJ2-3; D ambiguous. Trimming took 2 bases from V and 2 from J, leaving 14 bases between them. This CDR3 has 16 residues. Germline CDR1 reads MDHEN; CDR2 reads SYDVKM. Using reference TRBV28 and TRBJ2-3 for the parts outside the CDR3, the full variable domain is DVKVTQSSRYLVKRTGEKVFLECVQDMDHENMFWYRQDPGLGLRLIYFSYDVKMKEKGDIPEGYSVSREKKERFSLILESASTNQTSMYLCASSLGKIFHTDTQYFGPGTRLTVL.

This clone has only a few counts. CDR3 sequence (DNA): TGTGCCAGTAGTATATCGGGTCGGGAGACCCAGTACTTC. Its protein is CASSISGRETQYF. The V call is TRBV19, the J call TRBJ2-5; D ambiguous. V shed 2 bases and J shed 5 bases, with 9 bases lying between them. Germline V gene data show CDR1 as LNHDA and CDR2 as SQIVND (reference sequence). The CDR3 extends over 13 amino acids.

J is TRBJ1-6 and V is TRBV28; 8 nucleotides match TRBD1. The ends lost 6 bases at V and 9 bases at J; junction bases unmatched: 7. The CDR3 sequence is 14 residues long. Germline-derived CDR1 and CDR2 are MDHEN and SYDVKM. CDR3 loop: CASRPWTGSSPLHF. The CDR3 DNA reads as TGTGCCAGCAGACCTTGGACAGGGAGTTCACCCCTCCACTTT.

This chain joins TRBV5-1 and TRBJ1-2, with a tentative D call TRBD1 (6 bases). This CDR3 is built from 12 residues. Trimming took 0 bases from V and 6 from J, leaving 6 bases between them. Germline V gene sequence: CDR1 SGHRS, CDR2 YFSETQ. Here the CDR3 DNA reads TGCGCCAGCAGCTTGGACAGGGATGGCTACACCTTC. It codes for CASSLDRDGYTF.

Only a few counts were recorded for this clone. The chain has TRBV6-1 and TRBJ1-2, with TRBD1 matching 9 bases. The V gene end was trimmed by 6 bases and the J gene end by 2 bases; junction bases not matched to a gene: 7. Per germline, CDR1 MNHNS and CDR2 SASEGT. This CDR3 has 15 residues. The CDR3 loop reads CASSLQGQGNYGYTF. The CDR3 coding sequence is TGTGCCAGCAGCCTACAGGGACAGGGAAACTATGGCTACACCTTC.

The chain recombines TRBV9 with TRBJ1-1, with a weak D call TRBD1 (6 bases). The CDR3 spans 14 residues. Trimming removed 0 bases at V and 7 bases at J, with 13 bases between. Germline values: CDR1 SGDLS, CDR2 YYNGEE. CDR3 sequence reads: CASSVGGQRVEAFF. The CDR3 DNA reads TGTGCCAGCAGCGTAGGGGGACAACGAGTTGAAGCTTTCTTT.